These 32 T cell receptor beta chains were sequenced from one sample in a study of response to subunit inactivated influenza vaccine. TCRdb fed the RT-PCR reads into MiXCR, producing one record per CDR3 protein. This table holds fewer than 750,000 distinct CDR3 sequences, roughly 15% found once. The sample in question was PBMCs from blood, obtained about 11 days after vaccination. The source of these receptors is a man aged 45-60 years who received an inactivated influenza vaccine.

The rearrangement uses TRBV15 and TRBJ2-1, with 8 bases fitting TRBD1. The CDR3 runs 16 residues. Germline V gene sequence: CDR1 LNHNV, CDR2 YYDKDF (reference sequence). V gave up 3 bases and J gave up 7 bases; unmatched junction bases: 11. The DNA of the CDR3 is TGTGCCACCAGCAGTGCTGGACAGGGAACGGGGAATGAGCAGTTCTTC. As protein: CATSSAGQGTGNEQFF.

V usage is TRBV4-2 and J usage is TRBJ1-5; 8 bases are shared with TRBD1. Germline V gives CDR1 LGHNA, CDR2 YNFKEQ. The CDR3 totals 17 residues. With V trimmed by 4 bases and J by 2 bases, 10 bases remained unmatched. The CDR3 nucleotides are TGTGCCAGCAGCCCCCTCGCCGGACAGGGCGGCAATCAGCCCCAGCATTTT. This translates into CASSPLAGQGGNQPQHF.

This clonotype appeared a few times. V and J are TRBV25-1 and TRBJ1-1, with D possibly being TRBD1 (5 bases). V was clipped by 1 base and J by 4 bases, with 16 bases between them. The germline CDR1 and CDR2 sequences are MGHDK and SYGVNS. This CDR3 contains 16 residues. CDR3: CASSEFRGSDATEAFF. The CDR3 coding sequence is TGTGCCAGCAGTGAATTTCGGGGCAGCGACGCCACTGAAGCTTTCTTT. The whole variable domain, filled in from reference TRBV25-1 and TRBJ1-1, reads EADIYQTPRYLVIGTGKKITLECSQTMGHDKMYWYQQDPGMELHLIHYSYGVNSTEKGDLSSESTVSRIRTEHFPLTLESARPSHTSQYLCASSEFRGSDATEAFFGQGTRLTVV.

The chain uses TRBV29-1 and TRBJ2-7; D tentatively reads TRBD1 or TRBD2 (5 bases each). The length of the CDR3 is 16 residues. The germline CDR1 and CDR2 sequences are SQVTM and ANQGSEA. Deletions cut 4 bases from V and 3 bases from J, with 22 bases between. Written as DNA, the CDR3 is TGCAGCGTTGTGTGGACCCGGGGCGCAGGGAACTACGAGCAGTACTTC. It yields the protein CSVVWTRGAGNYEQYF.

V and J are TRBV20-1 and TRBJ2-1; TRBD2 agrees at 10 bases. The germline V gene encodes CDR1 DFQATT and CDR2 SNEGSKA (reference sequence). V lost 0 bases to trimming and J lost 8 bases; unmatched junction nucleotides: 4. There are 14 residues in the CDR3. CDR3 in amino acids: CSARESGRGYEQFF. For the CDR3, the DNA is TGCAGTGCTAGAGAAAGCGGGAGGGGCTATGAGCAGTTCTTC.

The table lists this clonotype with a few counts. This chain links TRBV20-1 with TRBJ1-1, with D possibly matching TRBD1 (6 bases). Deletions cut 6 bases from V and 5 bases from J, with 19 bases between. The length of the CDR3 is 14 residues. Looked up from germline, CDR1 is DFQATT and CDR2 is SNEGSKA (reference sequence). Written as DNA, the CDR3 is TGCAGTGCCATCTCGGGGGGCGGAAAAACTGAAGCTTTCTTT. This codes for CSAISGGGKTEAFF.

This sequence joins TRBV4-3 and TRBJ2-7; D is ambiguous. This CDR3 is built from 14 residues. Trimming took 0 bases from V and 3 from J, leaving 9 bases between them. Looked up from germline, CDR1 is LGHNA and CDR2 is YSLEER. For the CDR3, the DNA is TGCGCCAGCAGCCAAGAGACGATTAGCTACGAGCAGTACTTC. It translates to CASSQETISYEQYF.

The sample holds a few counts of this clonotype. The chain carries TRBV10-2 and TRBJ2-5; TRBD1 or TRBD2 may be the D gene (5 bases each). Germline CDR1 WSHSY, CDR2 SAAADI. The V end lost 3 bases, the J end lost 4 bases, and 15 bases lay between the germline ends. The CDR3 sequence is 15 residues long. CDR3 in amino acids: CASSESGTGLETQYF. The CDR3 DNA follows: TGCGCCAGCAGTGAATCGGGGACCGGGTTAGAGACCCAGTACTTC.

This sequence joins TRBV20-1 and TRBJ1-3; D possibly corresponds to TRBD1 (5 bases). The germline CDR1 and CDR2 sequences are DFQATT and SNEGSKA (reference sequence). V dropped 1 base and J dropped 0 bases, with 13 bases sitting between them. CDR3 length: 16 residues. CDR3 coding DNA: TGCAGTGCTAGAGGCGCAGGGTCCGGCTCTGGAAACACCATATATTTT. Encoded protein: CSARGAGSGSGNTIYF.

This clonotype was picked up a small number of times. The CDR3 spells CASRSTLADTQYF. CDR3 coding DNA: TGTGCCAGCAGGAGTACTCTGGCAGATACGCAGTATTTT. This chain uses TRBV6-1 with TRBJ2-3; D unclear. Trimming pared 6 bases from V and 4 bases from J, leaving 11 bases between. Looked up from germline, CDR1 is MNHNS and CDR2 is SASEGT. This CDR3 contains 13 residues.

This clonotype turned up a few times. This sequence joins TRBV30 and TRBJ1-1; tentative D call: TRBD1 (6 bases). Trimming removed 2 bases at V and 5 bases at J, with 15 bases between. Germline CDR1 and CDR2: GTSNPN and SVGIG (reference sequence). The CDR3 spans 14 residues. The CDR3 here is CAWSPWGGRTEAFF. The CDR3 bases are TGTGCCTGGAGTCCCTGGGGGGGCAGGACTGAAGCTTTCTTT.

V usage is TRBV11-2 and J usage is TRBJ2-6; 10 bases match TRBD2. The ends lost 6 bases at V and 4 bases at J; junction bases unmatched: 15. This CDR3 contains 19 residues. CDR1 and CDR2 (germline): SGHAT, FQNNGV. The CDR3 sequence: CASRPLAGGTKSGANVLTF. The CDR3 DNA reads TGTGCCAGCAGACCCTTAGCGGGGGGCACCAAGTCGGGGGCCAACGTCCTGACTTTC.

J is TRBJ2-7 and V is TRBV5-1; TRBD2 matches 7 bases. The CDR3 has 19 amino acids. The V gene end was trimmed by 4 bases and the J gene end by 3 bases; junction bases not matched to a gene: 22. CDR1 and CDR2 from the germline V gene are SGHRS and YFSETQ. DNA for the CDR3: TGCGCCAGCAGCCCACCTTTGGCCTTTGGGAGGGACCTAGGCTACGAGCAGTACTTC. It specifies CASSPPLAFGRDLGYEQYF.

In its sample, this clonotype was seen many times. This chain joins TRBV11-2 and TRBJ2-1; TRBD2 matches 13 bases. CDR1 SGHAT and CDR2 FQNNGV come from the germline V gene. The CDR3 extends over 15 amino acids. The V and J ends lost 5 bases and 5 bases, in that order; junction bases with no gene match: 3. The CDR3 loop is CASSAGTSGNNEQFF. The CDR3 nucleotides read TGTGCCAGCAGCGCCGGGACTAGCGGGAACAATGAGCAGTTCTTC.

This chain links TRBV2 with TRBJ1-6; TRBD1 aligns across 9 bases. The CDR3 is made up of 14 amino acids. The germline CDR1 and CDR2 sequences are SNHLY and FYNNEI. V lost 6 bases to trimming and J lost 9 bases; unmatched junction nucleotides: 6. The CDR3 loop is CASRGQGPRSPLHF. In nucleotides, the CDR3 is TGTGCCAGCAGGGGACAGGGCCCACGTTCACCCCTCCACTTT. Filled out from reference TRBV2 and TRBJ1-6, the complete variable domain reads EPEVTQTPSHQVTQMGQEVILRCVPISNHLYFYWYRQILGQKVEFLVSFYNNEISEKSEIFDDQFSVERPDGSNFTLKIRSTKLEDSAMYFCASRGQGPRSPLHFGNGTRLTVT.

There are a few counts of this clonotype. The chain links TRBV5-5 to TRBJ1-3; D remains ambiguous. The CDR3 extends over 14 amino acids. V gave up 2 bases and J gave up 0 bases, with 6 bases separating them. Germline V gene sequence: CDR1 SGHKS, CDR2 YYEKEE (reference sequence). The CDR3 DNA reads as TGTGCCAGCAGCTTACCGAGCTCTGGAAACACCATATATTTT. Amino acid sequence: CASSLPSSGNTIYF.

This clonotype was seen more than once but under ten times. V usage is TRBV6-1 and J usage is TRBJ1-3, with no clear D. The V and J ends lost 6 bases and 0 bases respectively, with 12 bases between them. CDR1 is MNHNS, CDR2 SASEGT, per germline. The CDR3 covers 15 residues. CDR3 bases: TGTGCCAGCAGCCCCACAGCCAGCTCTGGAAACACCATATATTTT. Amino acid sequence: CASSPTASSGNTIYF.

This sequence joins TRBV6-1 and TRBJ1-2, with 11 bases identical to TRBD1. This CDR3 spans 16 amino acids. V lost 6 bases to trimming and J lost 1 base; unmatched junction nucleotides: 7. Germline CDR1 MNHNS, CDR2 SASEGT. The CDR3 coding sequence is TGTGCCAGCAGCTCCAGGGGGACAGGGGGTAACTATGGCTACACCTTC. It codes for CASSSRGTGGNYGYTF.

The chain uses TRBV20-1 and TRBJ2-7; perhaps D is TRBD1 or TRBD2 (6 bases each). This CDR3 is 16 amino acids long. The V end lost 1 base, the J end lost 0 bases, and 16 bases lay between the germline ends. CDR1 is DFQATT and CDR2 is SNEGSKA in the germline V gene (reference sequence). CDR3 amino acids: CSARGTKGGGSYEQYF. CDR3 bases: TGCAGTGCTAGAGGGACTAAGGGGGGAGGCTCCTACGAGCAGTACTTC.

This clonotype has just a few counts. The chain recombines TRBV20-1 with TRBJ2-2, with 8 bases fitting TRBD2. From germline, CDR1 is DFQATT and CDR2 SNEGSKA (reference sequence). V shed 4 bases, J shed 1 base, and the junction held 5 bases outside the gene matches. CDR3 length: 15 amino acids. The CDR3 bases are TGCAGTGCTAAAGGGCTAGCGGGGAACACCGGGGAGCTGTTTTTT. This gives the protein CSAKGLAGNTGELFF.

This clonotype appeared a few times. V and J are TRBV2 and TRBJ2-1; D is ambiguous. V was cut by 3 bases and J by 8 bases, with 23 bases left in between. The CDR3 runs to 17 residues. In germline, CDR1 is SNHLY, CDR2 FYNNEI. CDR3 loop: CASSEGPDWVAVDEQFF. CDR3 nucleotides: TGTGCCAGCAGTGAGGGCCCCGACTGGGTGGCCGTGGATGAGCAGTTCTTC.

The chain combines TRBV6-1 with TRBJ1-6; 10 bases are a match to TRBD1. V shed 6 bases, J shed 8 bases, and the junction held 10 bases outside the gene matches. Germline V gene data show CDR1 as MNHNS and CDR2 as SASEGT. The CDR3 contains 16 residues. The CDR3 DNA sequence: TGTGCCAGCAGCAACCTTCCGGGACAGGGGCATTCACCCCTCCACTTT. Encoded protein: CASSNLPGQGHSPLHF.

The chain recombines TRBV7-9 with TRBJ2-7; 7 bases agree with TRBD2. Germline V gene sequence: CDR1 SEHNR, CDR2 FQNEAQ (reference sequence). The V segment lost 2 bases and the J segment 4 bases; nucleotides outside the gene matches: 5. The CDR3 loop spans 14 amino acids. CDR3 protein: CASSLSGGKYEQYF. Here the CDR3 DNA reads TGTGCCAGCAGCTTATCGGGGGGAAAGTACGAGCAGTACTTC.

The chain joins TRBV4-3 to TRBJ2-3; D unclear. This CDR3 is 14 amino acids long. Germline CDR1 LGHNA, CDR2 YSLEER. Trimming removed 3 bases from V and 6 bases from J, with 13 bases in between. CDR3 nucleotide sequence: TGCGCCAGCAGCCACGACCCCCAGAGGGATACGCAGTATTTT. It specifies CASSHDPQRDTQYF.

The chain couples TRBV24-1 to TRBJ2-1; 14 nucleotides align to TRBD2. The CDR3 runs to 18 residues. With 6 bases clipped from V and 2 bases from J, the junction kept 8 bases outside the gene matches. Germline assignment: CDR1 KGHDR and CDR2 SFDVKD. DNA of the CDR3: TGTGCCACCAGTACGACTAGCGGGGGGGGGAGTCCCTACAATGAGCAGTTCTTC. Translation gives CATSTTSGGGSPYNEQFF.

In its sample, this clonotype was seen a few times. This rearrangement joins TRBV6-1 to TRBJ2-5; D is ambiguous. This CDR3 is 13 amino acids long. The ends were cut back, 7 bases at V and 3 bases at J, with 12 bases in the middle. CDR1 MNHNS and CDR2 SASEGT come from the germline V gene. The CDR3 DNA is TGTGCCAGCACCCCGAGCTTGAAAGAGACCCAGTACTTC. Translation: CASTPSLKETQYF.

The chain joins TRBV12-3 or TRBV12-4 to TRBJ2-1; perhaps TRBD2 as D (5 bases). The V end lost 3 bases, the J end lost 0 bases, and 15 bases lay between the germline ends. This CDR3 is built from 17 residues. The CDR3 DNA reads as TGTGCCAGCAGTTTGACCCTGGACTTGAGCTCCTACAATGAGCAGTTCTTC. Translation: CASSLTLDLSSYNEQFF.

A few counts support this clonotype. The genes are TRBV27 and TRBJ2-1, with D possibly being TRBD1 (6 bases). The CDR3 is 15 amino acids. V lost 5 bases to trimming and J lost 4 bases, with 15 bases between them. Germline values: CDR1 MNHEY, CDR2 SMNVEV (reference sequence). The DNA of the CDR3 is TGTGCCAGCAGTCTAGATGACAGGCGATACAATGAGCAGTTCTTC. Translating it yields CASSLDDRRYNEQFF.

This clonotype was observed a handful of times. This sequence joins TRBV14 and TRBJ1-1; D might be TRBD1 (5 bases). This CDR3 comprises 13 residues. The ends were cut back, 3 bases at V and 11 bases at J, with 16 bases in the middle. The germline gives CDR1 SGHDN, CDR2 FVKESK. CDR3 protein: CASSQGRSFAAFF. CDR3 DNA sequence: TGTGCCAGCAGCCAGGGACGATCGTTTGCTGCTTTCTTT.

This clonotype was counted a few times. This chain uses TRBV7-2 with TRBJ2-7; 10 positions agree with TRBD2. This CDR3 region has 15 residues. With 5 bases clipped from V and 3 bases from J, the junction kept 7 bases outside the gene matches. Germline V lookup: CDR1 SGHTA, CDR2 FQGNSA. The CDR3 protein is CASSPPGLAFYEQYF. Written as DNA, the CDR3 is TGTGCCAGCAGCCCTCCGGGACTAGCGTTCTACGAGCAGTACTTC. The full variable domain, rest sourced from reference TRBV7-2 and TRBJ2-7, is GAGVSQSPSNKVTEKGKDVELRCDPISGHTALYWYRQSLGQGLEFLIYFQGNSAPDKSGLPSDRFSAERTGGSVSTLTIQRTQQEDSAVYLCASSPPGLAFYEQYFGPGTRLTVT.

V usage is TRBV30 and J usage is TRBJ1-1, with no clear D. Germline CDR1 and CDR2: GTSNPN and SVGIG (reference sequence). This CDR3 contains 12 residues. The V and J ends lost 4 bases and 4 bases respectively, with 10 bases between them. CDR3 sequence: CAWKGLSTEAFF. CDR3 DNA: TGTGCCTGGAAAGGGCTTAGCACTGAAGCTTTCTTT.

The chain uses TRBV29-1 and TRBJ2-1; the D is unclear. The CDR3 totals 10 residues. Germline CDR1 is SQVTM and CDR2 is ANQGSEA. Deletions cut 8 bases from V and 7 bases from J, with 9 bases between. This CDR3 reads CSSGVNEQFF. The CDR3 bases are TGCAGCTCTGGGGTGAATGAGCAGTTCTTC.